Listed below are T cell receptor beta chains from one sample, sequenced in a study of T cells in Graves' hyperthyroidism and ophthalmopathy. TCRdb reprocessed the multiplex PCR reads with MiXCR, giving one entry per CDR3 protein. The profile covers 620,000 or so distinct CDR3 sequences, with about 14% appearing a single time and roughly an eighth taken by the ten largest. The sample taken for sequencing was blood. Receptor source: a woman in her forties or fifties with Graves' ophthalmopathy. The CDR3 runs from the conserved cysteine through the conserved F or W. Fields, in order: D gene, clone size, V gene, J gene, CDR3 protein, CDR3 DNA. D genes are given only for firm matches. Some rows mark clone size as missing; the rest say once, few, many or name a class of expanded clone.

>TRBD2|many|TRBV5-1|TRBJ2-1
CASSSGRGAGDRNEQFF
TGCGCCAGCAGCTCGGGCCGTGGAGCGGGAGATCGCAATGAGCAGTTCTTC
>TRBD1|many|TRBV2|TRBJ1-5
CASSGDRGRNQPQHF
TGTGCCAGCAGTGGGGACAGGGGACGCAATCAGCCCCAGCATTTT
>-|many|TRBV5-1|TRBJ2-1
CASSFPGRNEQFF
TGCGCCAGCAGCTTCCCGGGCCGCAATGAGCAGTTCTTC
>-|-|TRBV27|TRBJ2-7
CASSIADSYEQYF
TGTGCCAGCAGCATAGCGGACTCCTACGAGCAGTACTTC
>-|few|TRBV6-5|TRBJ1-1
CASSYSIGGQGNTEAFF
TGTGCCAGCAGTTACTCGATAGGTGGGCAGGGGAACACTGAAGCTTTCTTT
>-|many|TRBV12-3/TRBV12-4|TRBJ1-1
CASSSTRREAFF
TGTGCCAGCAGTTCTACTCGGCGTGAAGCTTTCTTT
>-|many|TRBV10-3|TRBJ2-1
CAVSESFWGLQINEQFF
TGTGCCGTCAGTGAGTCCTTTTGGGGACTCCAGATCAATGAGCAGTTCTTC
>-|many|TRBV6-2/TRBV6-3|TRBJ2-3
CASTLAGERRGGTDTQYF
TGTGCCAGCACCTTGGCGGGAGAGCGCAGAGGGGGGACAGATACGCAGTATTTT
>-|many|TRBV20-1|TRBJ2-7
CSARRPSYEQYF
TGCAGTGCGAGGCGGCCATCCTACGAGCAGTACTTC
>-|-|TRBV19|TRBJ1-5
CASSADRTSNQPQHF
TGTGCCAGTAGTGCAGACAGGACTAGCAATCAGCCCCAGCATTTT
>-|many|TRBV11-3|TRBJ1-1
CASSLAQSTEAFF
TGTGCCAGCAGCTTAGCACAGAGCACTGAAGCTTTCTTT
>TRBD1|many|TRBV27|TRBJ2-4
CASSPLSGTGVPSRNIQYF
TGTGCCAGCAGCCCCTTATCCGGGACAGGGGTCCCATCAAGAAACATTCAGTACTTC
>-|few|TRBV4-1|TRBJ1-1
CASSRGGLMNTEAFF
TGCGCCAGCAGCCGCGGGGGTCTTATGAACACTGAAGCTTTCTTT
>-|few|TRBV4-1|TRBJ2-5
CASSHSSGNQPQETQYF
TGCGCCAGCAGCCATTCCTCAGGGAATCAGCCCCAAGAGACCCAGTACTTC
>TRBD2|many|TRBV2|TRBJ2-7
CASSEASIAGTYEQYF
TGTGCCAGCAGTGAAGCTTCGATAGCGGGGACCTACGAGCAGTACTTC
>-|-|TRBV20-1|TRBJ1-1
CSARDLAGMNTEAFF
TGCAGTGCTAGAGATTTGGCGGGTATGAACACTGAAGCTTTCTTT
>TRBD1|many|TRBV24-1|TRBJ2-7
CATSDSTGVAYEQYF
TGTGCCACCAGTGACTCGACAGGGGTCGCCTACGAGCAGTACTTC
>TRBD1|many|TRBV27|TRBJ2-7
CASSPHRGARDYEQYF
TGTGCCAGCAGTCCACACAGGGGAGCCAGAGACTACGAGCAGTACTTC
>-|few|TRBV5-1|TRBJ2-1
CASSLGGVTLNEQFF
TGCGCCAGCAGCTTGGGGGGAGTTACCCTCAATGAGCAGTTCTTC
>-|many|TRBV3-1|TRBJ2-7
CASSQAQGRRIYEQYF
TGTGCCAGCAGCCAAGCCCAAGGACGCAGGATCTACGAGCAGTACTTC
>-|many|TRBV20-1|TRBJ2-3
CSATALRAQPTPDTQYF
TGCAGTGCTACGGCCCTACGTGCTCAACCGACCCCAGATACGCAGTATTTT
>TRBD2|few|TRBV6-1|TRBJ2-3
CASGGGSSTDTQYF
TGTGCCAGCGGCGGGGGATCTAGCACAGATACGCAGTATTTT
>TRBD2|many|TRBV7-3|TRBJ2-1
CASSLYGLAGELDPYNEQFF
TGTGCCAGCAGCTTATATGGGCTAGCGGGAGAGTTGGACCCCTACAATGAGCAGTTCTTC
>TRBD1|-|TRBV6-1|TRBJ2-7
CASTPSQGANSYEQYF
TGTGCCAGCACGCCCTCGCAGGGGGCCAACTCCTACGAGCAGTACTTC
>TRBD2|-|TRBV7-7|TRBJ2-3
CASSRGRESADTQYF
TGTGCTAGCAGCCGCGGGAGGGAGTCCGCAGATACGCAGTATTTT
>TRBD2|many|TRBV5-6|TRBJ2-4
CASSLSLAGETKGSIQYF
TGTGCCAGCAGCTTGTCACTAGCGGGAGAGACAAAGGGATCCATTCAGTACTTC
>TRBD1|-|TRBV7-2|TRBJ2-5
CASSSQTGAGETQYF
TGTGCCAGCAGCTCTCAGACAGGGGCCGGAGAGACCCAGTACTTC
>-|many|TRBV7-2|TRBJ2-5
CASSSLRTQYF
TGTGCCAGCAGCTCCCTTCGGACCCAGTACTTC
>TRBD1|few|TRBV20-1|TRBJ2-2
CSALPDRGHNGYTGELFF
TGCAGTGCCCTACCGGACAGGGGGCATAATGGGTACACCGGGGAGCTGTTTTTT
>-|many|TRBV3-1|TRBJ1-2
CASSQILQLAPDYGYTF
TGTGCCAGCAGCCAAATCCTACAGCTCGCCCCTGACTATGGCTACACCTTC
>TRBD2|-|TRBV28|TRBJ2-7
CASTNPGTSGRGSYEQYF
TGTGCCAGCACCAACCCCGGGACTAGCGGGAGGGGATCATACGAGCAGTACTTC
>-|few|TRBV19|TRBJ1-5
CASSIAVAFYSNQPQHF
TGTGCCAGTAGTATAGCGGTGGCTTTCTATAGCAATCAGCCCCAGCATTTT
>-|many|TRBV2|TRBJ1-5
CASSPIRVSNQPQHF
TGTGCCAGCAGTCCCATCAGGGTTAGCAATCAGCCCCAGCATTTT
>TRBD2|few|TRBV27|TRBJ2-3
CASKMKGTSGTDTQYF
TGTGCCAGCAAGATGAAAGGGACTAGCGGCACAGATACGCAGTATTTT
>-|many|TRBV29-1|TRBJ1-2
CSVPVSPDGYTF
TGCAGCGTCCCCGTCTCCCCCGATGGCTACACCTTC